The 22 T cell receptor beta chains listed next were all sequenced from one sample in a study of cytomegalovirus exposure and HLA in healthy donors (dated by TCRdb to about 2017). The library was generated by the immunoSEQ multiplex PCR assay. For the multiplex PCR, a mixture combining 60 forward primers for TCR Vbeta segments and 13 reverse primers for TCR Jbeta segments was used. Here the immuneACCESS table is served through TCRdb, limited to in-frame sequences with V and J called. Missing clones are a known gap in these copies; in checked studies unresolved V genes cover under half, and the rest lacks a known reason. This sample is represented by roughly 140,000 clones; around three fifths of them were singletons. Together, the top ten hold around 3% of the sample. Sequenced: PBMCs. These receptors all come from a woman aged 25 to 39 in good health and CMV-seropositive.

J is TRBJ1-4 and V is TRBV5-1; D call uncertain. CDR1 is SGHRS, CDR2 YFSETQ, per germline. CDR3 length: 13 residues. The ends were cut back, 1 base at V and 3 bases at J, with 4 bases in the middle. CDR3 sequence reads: CASSLQSNEKLFF. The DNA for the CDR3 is TGCGCCAGCAGCTTGCAGTCTAATGAAAAACTGTTTTTT.

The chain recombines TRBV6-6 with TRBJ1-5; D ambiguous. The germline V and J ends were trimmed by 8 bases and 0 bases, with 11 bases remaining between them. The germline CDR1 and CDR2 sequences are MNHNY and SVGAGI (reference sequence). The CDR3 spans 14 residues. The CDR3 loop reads CASAFVYSNQPQHF. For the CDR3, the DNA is TGTGCCAGCGCTTTCGTCTATAGCAATCAGCCCCAGCATTTT.

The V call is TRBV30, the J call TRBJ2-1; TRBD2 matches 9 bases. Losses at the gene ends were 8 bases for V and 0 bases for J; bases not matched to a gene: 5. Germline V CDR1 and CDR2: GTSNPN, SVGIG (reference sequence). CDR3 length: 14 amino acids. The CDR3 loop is CAGTSRSSYNEQFF. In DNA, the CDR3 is TGTGCCGGGACTAGCAGAAGCTCCTACAATGAGCAGTTCTTC. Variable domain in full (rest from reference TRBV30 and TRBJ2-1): SQTIHQWPATLVQPVGSPLSLECTVEGTSNPNLYWYRQAAGRGLQLLFYSVGIGQISSEVPQNLSASRPQDRQFILSSKKLLLSDSGFYLCAGTSRSSYNEQFFGPGTRLTVL.

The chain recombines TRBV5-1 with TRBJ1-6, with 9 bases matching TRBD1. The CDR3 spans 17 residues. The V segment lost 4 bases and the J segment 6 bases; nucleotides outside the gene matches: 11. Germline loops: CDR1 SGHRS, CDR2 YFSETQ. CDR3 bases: TGCGCCAGCAGCCCGGGGGACAGGGACTCGGGTAATTCACCCCTCCACTTT. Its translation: CASSPGDRDSGNSPLHF.

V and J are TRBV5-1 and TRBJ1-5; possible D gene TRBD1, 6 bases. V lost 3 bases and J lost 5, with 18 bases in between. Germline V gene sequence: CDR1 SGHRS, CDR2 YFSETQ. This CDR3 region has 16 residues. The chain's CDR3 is CASSWGGRDKDQPQHF. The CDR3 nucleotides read TGCGCCAGCAGCTGGGGAGGGAGGGACAAAGATCAGCCCCAGCATTTT.

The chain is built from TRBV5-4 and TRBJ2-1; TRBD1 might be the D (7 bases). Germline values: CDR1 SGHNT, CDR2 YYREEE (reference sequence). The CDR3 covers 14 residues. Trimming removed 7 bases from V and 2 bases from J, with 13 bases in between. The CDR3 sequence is CASGLTGAYNEQFF. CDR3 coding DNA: TGTGCCAGCGGACTAACAGGGGCCTACAATGAGCAGTTCTTC.

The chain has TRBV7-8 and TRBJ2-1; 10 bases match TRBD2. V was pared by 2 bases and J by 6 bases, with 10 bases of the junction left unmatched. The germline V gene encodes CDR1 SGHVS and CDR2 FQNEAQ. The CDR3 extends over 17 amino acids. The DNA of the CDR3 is TGTGCCAGCAGCTTAATCAGGGAGCAGCGGGGGGGCAATGAGCAGTTCTTC. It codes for CASSLIREQRGGNEQFF.

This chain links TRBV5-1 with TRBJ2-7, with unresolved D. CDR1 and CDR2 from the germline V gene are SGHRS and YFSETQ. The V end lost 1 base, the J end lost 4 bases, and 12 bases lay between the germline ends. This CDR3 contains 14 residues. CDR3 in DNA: TGCGCCAGCAGCTTGTATTCCAATCGGTACGAGCAGTACTTC. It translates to CASSLYSNRYEQYF.

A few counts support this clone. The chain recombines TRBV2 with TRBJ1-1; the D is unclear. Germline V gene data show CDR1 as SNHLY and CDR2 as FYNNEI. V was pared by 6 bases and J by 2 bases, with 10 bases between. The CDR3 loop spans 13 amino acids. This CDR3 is CASRVEGNTEAFF. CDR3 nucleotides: TGTGCCAGCAGGGTGGAGGGAAACACTGAAGCTTTCTTT.

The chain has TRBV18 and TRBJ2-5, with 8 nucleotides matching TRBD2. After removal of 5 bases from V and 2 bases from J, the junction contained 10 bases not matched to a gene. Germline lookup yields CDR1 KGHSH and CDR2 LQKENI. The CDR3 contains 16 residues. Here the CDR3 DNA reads TGTGCCAGCTCATTCTCTAGCGGGTTGGGACAAGAGACCCAGTACTTC. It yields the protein CASSFSSGLGQETQYF.

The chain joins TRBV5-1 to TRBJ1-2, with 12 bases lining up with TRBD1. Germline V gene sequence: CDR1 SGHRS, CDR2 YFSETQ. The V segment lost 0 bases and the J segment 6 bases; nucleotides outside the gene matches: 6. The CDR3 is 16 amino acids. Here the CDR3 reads CASSLAGGQGADGYTF. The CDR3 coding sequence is TGCGCCAGCAGCTTGGCCGGGGGACAGGGGGCCGATGGCTACACCTTC.

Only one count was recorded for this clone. CDR3 sequence reads: CSVKGQNNQPQHF. The CDR3 bases are TGCAGCGTCAAGGGACAGAATAATCAGCCCCAGCATTTT. The chain carries TRBV29-1 and TRBJ1-5; 7 nucleotides align to TRBD1. With V trimmed by 6 bases and J by 4 bases, 6 bases remained unmatched. CDR1 and CDR2 (germline): SQVTM, ANQGSEA. The CDR3 extends over 13 amino acids.

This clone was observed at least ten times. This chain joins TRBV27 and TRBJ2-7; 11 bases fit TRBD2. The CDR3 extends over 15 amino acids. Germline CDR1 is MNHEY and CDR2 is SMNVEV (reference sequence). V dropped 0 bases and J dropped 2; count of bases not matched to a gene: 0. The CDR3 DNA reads TGTGCCAGCAGTTTATCTAGCGGGGGGGCCTACGAGCAGTACTTC. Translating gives CASSLSSGGAYEQYF.

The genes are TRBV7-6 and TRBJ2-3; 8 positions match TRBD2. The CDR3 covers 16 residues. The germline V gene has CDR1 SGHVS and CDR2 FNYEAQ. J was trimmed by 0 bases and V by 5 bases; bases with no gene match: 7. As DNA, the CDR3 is TGTGCCAGCAGCCTATCCGGGGGGGCTAGCACAGATACGCAGTATTTT. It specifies CASSLSGGASTDTQYF.

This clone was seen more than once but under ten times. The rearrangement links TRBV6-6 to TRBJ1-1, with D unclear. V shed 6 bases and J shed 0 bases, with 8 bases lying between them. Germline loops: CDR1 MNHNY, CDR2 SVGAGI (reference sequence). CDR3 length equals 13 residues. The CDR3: CASREGLNTEAFF. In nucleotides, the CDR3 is TGTGCCAGCAGAGAGGGTTTGAACACTGAAGCTTTCTTT.

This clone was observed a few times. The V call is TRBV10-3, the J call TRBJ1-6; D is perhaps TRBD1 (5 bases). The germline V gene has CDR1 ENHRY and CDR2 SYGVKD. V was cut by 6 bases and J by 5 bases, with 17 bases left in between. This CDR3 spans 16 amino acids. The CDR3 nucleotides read TGTGCCATCAGCGAATCACCGGGACTGCATAATTCACCCCTCCACTTT. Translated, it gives CAISESPGLHNSPLHF.

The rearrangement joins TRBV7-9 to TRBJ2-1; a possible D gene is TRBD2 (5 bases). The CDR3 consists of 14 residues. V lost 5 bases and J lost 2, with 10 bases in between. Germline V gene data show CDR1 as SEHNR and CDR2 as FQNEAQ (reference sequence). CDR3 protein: CASSTWGAYNEQFF. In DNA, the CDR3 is TGTGCCAGCAGCACTTGGGGAGCCTACAATGAGCAGTTCTTC.

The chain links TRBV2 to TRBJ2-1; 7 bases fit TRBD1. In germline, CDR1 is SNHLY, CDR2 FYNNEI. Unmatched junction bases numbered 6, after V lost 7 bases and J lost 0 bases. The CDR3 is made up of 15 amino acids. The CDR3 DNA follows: TGTGCCAGCAAAGACCCAGGGGGCTCCTACAATGAGCAGTTCTTC. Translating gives CASKDPGGSYNEQFF.

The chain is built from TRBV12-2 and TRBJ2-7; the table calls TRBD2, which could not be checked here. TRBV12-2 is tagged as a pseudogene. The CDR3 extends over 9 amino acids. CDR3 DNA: TGTGCACCGGGTTACGAGCAGTACTTC. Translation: CAPGYEQYF.

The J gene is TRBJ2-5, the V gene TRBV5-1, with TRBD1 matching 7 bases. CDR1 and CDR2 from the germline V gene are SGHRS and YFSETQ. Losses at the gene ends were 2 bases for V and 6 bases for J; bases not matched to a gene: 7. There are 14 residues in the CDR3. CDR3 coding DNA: TGCGCCAGCAGCTTTGACAGGGTAGAACAGACCCAGTACTTC. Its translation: CASSFDRVEQTQYF.

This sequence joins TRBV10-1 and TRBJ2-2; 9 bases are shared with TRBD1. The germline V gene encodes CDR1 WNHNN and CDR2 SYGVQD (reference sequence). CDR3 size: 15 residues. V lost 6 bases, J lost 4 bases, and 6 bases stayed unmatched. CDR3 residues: CASSVGQGGTGELFF. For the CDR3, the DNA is TGCGCCAGCAGCGTGGGACAGGGTGGCACCGGGGAGCTGTTTTTT.

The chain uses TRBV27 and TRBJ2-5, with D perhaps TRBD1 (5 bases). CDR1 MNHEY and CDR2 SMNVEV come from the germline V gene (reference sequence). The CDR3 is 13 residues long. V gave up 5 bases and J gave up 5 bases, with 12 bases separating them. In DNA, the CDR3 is TGTGCCAGCAGTCCAGGGCGGTGGGAGACCCAGTACTTC. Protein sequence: CASSPGRWETQYF.